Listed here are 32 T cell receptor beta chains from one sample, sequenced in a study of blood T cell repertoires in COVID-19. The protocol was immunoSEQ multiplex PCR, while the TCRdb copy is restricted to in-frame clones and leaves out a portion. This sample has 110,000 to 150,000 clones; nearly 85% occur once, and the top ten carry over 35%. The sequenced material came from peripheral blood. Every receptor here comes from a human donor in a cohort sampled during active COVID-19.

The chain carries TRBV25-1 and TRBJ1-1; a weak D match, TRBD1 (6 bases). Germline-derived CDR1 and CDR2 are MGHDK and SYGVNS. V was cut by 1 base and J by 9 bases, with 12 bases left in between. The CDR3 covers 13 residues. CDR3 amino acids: CASSELFQGKAFF. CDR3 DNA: TGTGCCAGCAGTGAATTATTCCAGGGGAAAGCTTTCTTT.

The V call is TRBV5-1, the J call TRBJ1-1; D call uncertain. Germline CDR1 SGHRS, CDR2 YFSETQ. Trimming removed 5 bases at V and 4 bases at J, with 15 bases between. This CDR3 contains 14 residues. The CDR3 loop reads CASSRGLGGTEAFF. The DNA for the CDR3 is TGCGCCAGCAGTAGAGGGCTGGGTGGCACTGAAGCTTTCTTT.

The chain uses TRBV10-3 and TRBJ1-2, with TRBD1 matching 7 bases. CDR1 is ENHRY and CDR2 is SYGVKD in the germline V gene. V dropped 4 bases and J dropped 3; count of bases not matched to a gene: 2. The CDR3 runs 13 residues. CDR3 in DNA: TGTGCCATCAGTGGGGACAGCTACTATGGCTACACCTTC. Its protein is CAISGDSYYGYTF.

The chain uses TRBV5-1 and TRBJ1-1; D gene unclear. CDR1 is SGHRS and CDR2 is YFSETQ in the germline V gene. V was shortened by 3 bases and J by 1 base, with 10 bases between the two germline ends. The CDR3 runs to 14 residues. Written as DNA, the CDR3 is TGCGCCAGCAGCTACGCGGGTACGAACACTGAAGCTTTCTTT. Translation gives CASSYAGTNTEAFF.

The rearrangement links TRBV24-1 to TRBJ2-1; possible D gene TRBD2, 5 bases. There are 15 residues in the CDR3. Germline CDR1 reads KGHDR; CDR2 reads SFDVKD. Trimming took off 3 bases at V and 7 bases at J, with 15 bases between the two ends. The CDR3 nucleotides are TGTGCCACCAGTGATGGACTGGGTGCTCGAAATGAGCAGTTCTTC. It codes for CATSDGLGARNEQFF.

CDR3 sequence (DNA): TGTGCCAGCAGCCTGGACATATCCTCTAACTATGGCTACACCTTC. This sequence encodes CASSLDISSNYGYTF. The rearrangement uses TRBV2 and TRBJ1-2; TRBD1 might be the D (5 bases). The CDR3 loop spans 15 amino acids. Germline CDR1 and CDR2: SNHLY and FYNNEI. Trimming removed 6 bases at V and 0 bases at J, with 14 bases between. Based on the CDR3 plus reference TRBV2 and TRBJ1-2, the full variable domain is EPEVTQTPSHQVTQMGQEVILRCVPISNHLYFYWYRQILGQKVEFLVSFYNNEISEKSEIFDDQFSVERPDGSNFTLKIRSTKLEDSAMYFCASSLDISSNYGYTFGSGTRLTVV.

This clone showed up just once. CDR3 in DNA: TGCGCCAGCAGCCCATCCCCCGGGACATTCACTGAAGCTTTCTTT. The encoded protein is CASSPSPGTFTEAFF. V and J are TRBV5-1 and TRBJ1-1; possible D gene TRBD1, 6 bases. Germline lookup yields CDR1 SGHRS and CDR2 YFSETQ. V lost 4 bases, J lost 4 bases, and 17 bases lay in between. The CDR3 runs 15 residues.

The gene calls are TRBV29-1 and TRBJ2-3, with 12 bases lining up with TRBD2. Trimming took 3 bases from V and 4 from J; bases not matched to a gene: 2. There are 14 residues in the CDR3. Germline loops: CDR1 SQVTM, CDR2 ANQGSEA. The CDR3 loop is CSVETSGRPDTQYF. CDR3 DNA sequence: TGCAGCGTTGAGACTAGCGGGAGACCAGATACGCAGTATTTT.

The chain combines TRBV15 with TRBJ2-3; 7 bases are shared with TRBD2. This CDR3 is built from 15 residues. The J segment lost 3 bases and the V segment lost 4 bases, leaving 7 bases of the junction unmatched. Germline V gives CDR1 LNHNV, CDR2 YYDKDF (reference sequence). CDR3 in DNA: TGTGCCACCAGCAAACCGCGGGGGTTGACAGATACGCAGTATTTT. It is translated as CATSKPRGLTDTQYF.

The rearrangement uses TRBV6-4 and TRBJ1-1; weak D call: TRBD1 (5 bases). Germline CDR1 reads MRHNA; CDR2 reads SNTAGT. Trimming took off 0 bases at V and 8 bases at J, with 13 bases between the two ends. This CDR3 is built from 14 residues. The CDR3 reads CASSDSAGWAEAFF. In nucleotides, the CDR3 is TGTGCCAGCAGTGACTCGGCAGGGTGGGCCGAAGCTTTCTTT.

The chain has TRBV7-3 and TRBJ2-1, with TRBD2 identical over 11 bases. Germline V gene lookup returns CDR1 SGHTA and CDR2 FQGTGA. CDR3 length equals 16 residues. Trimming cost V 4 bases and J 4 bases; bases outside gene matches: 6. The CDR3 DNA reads TGTGCCAGCAGCTCAAAACGGACTAGCGGGTACAATGAGCAGTTCTTC. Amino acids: CASSSKRTSGYNEQFF. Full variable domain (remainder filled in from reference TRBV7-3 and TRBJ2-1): GAGVSQTPSNKVTEKGKYVELRCDPISGHTALYWYRQSLGQGPEFLIYFQGTGAADDSGLPNDRFFAVRPEGSVSTLKIQRTERGDSAVYLCASSSKRTSGYNEQFFGPGTRLTVL.

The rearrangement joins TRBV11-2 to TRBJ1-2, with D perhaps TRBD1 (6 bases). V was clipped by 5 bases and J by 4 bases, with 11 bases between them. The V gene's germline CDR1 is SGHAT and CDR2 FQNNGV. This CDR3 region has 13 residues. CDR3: CASSPGQSYGYTF. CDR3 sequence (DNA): TGTGCCAGCAGCCCAGGACAGTCCTATGGCTACACCTTC.

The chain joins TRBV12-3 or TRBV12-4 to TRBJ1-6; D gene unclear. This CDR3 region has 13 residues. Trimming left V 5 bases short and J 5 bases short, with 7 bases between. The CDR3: CASSGRDNSPLHF. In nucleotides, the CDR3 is TGTGCCAGCAGTGGTAGAGATAATTCACCCCTCCACTTT.

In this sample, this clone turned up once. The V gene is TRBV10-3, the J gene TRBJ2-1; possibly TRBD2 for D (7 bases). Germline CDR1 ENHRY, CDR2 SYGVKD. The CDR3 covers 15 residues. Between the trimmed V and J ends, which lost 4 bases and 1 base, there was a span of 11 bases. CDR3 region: CAISGGGLSYNEQFF. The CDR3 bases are TGTGCCATCAGTGGCGGGGGCTTATCCTACAATGAGCAGTTCTTC.

This CDR3 is CATSDRTGGGFSGNTIYF. The CDR3 bases are TGTGCCACCAGTGACCGGACAGGGGGCGGTTTCTCTGGAAACACCATATATTTT. This chain connects TRBV24-1 to TRBJ1-3, with TRBD1 matching 11 bases. The germline V gene encodes CDR1 KGHDR and CDR2 SFDVKD. This CDR3 has 18 residues. Trimming removed 4 bases from V and 0 bases from J; junction bases left unmatched: 7.

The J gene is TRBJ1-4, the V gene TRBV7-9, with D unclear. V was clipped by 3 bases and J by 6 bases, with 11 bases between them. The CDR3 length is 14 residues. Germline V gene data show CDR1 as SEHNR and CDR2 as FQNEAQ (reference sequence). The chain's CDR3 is CASSFVRADEKLFF. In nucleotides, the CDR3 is TGTGCCAGCAGCTTTGTGCGAGCGGATGAAAAACTGTTTTTT.

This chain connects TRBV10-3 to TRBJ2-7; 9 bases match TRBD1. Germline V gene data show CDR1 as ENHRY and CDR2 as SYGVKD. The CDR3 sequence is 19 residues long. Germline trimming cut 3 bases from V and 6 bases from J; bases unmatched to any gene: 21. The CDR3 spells CAISDPLGATGGSSSEQYF. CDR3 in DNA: TGTGCCATCAGTGACCCCTTGGGGGCAACAGGGGGCAGTTCATCCGAGCAGTACTTC.

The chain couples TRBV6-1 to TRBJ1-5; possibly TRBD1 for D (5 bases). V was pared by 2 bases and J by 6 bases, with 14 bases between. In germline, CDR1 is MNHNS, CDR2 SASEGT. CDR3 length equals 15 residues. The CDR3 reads CASSERGGLGQPQHF. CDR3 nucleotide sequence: TGTGCCAGCAGTGAAAGGGGAGGGTTGGGTCAGCCCCAGCATTTT.

The CDR3 is CATSRDPATVEGYTF. For the CDR3, the DNA is TGTGCCACCAGCAGAGATCCGGCGACAGTAGAAGGCTACACCTTC. The rearrangement joins TRBV15 to TRBJ1-2, with a weak D call TRBD1 (5 bases). The CDR3 sequence is 15 residues long. V was clipped by 0 bases and J by 8 bases, with 16 bases between them. CDR1 and CDR2 from the germline V gene are LNHNV and YYDKDF (reference sequence).

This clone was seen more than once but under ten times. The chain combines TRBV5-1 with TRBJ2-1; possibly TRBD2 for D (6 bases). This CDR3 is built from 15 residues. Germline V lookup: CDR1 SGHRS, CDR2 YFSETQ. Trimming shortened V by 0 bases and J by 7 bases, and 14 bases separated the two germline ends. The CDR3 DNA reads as TGCGCCAGCAGCTTGGCACGGGAGAGGCGGAATGAGCAGTTCTTC. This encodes CASSLARERRNEQFF.

CDR3 residues: CASSPIGGGVKTYEQYV. The CDR3 DNA sequence: TGTGCCAGCAGTCCTATAGGGGGGGGAGTTAAGACCTACGAGCAGTACGTC. V is TRBV28 and J is TRBJ2-7; maybe TRBD2 (7 bases). V lost 5 bases and J lost 2, with 22 bases in between. The length of the CDR3 is 17 residues. Germline V gene data show CDR1 as MDHEN and CDR2 as SYDVKM.

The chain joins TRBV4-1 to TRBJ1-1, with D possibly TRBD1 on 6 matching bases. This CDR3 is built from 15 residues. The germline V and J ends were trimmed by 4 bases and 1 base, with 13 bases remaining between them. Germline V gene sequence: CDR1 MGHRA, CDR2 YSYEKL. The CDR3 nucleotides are TGCGCCAGCAGCCGAGGGAAGGACAGGAACACTGAAGCTTTCTTT. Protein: CASSRGKDRNTEAFF.

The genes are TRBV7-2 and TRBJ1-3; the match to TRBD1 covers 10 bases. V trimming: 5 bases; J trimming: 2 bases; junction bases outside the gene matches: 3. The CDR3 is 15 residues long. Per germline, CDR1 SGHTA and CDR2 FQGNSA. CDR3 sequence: CASSDRGHAGNTIYF. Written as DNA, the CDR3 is TGTGCCAGCAGCGACAGGGGGCACGCTGGAAACACCATATATTTT. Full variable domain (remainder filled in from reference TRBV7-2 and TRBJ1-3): GAGVSQSPSNKVTEKGKDVELRCDPISGHTALYWYRQSLGQGLEFLIYFQGNSAPDKSGLPSDRFSAERTGGSVSTLTIQRTQQEDSAVYLCASSDRGHAGNTIYFGEGSWLTVV.

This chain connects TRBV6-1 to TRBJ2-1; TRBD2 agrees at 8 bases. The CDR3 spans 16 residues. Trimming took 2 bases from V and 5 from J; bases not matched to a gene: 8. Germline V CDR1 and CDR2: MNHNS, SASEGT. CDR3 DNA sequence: TGTGCCAGCAGTGAAAGGTTTCTAGCGGGCCACAATGAGCAGTTCTTC. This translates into CASSERFLAGHNEQFF.

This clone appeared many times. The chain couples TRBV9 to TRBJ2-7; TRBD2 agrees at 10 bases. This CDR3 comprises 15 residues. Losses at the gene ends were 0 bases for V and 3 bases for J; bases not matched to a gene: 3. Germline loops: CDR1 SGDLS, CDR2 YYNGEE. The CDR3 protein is CASSVGPSGGYEQYF. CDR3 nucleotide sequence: TGTGCCAGCAGCGTAGGTCCTAGCGGGGGCTACGAGCAGTACTTC. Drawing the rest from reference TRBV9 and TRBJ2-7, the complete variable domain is DSGVTQTPKHLITATGQRVTLRCSPRSGDLSVYWYQQSLDQGLQFLIQYYNGEERAKGNILERFSAQQFPDLHSELNLSSLELGDSALYFCASSVGPSGGYEQYFGPGTRLTVT.

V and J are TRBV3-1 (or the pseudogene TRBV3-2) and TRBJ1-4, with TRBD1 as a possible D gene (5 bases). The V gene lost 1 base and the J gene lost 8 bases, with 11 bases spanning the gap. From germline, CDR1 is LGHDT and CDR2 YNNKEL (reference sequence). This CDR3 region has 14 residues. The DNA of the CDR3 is TGTGCCAGCAGCCAAGGCGGGGGAGGGGAAAAACTGTTTTTT. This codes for CASSQGGGGEKLFF.

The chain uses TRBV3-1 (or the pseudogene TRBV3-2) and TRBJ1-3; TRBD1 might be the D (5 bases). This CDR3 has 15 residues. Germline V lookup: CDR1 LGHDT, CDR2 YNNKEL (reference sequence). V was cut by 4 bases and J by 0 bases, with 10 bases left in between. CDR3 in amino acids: CASSRDWDSGNTIYF. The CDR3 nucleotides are TGTGCCAGCAGCCGGGACTGGGACTCTGGAAACACCATATATTTT.

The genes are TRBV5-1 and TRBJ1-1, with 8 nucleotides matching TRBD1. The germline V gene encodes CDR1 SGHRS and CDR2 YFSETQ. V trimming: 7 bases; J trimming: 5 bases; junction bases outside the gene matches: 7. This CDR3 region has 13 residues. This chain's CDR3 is CASRGQGFTEAFF. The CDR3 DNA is TGCGCCAGCCGCGGACAGGGTTTTACTGAAGCTTTCTTT. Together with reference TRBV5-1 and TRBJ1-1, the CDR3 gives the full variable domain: KAGVTQTPRYLIKTRGQQVTLSCSPISGHRSVSWYQQTPGQGLQFLFEYFSETQRNKGNFPGRFSGRQFSNSRSEMNVSTLELGDSALYLCASRGQGFTEAFFGQGTRLTVV.

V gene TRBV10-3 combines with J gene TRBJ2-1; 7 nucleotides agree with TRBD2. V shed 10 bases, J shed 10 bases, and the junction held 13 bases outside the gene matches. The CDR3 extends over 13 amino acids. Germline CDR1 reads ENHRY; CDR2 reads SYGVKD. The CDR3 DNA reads TGTGCCACCCAGGACGGGAGAGCGGGGGAGCAGTTCTTC. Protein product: CATQDGRAGEQFF.

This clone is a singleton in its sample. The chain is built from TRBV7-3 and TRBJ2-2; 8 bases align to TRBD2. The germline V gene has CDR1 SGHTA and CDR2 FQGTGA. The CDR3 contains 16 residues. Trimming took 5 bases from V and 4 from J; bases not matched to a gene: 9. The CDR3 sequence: CASSPGTRQPTGELFF. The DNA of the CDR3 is TGTGCCAGCAGCCCCGGGACTAGACAACCCACCGGGGAGCTGTTTTTT. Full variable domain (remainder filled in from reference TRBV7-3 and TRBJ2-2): GAGVSQTPSNKVTEKGKYVELRCDPISGHTALYWYRQSLGQGPEFLIYFQGTGAADDSGLPNDRFFAVRPEGSVSTLKIQRTERGDSAVYLCASSPGTRQPTGELFFGEGSRLTVL.

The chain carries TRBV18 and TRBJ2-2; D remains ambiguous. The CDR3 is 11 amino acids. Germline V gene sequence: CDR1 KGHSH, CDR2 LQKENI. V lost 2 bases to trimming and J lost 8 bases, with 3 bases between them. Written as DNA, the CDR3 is TGTGCCAGCTCACCAGAGGGGGAGCTGTTTTTT. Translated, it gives CASSPEGELFF.

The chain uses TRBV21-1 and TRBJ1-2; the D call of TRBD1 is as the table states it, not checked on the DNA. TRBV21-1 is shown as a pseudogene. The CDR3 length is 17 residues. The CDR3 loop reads CASSNVAGDYLNYGYTF. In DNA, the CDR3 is TGTGCCAGCAGCAACGTCGCAGGGGATTATCTTAACTATGGCTACACCTTC.